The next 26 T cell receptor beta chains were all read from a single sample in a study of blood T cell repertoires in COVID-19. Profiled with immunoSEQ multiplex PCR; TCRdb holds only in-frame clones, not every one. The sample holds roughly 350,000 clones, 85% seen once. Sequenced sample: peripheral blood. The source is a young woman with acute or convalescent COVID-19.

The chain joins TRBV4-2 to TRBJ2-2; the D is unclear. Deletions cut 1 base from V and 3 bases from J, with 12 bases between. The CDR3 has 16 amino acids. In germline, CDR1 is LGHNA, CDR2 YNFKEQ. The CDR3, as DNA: TGTGCCAGCAGCCAAGGTGGCGGTTTATACACCGGGGAGCTGTTTTTT. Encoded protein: CASSQGGGLYTGELFF.

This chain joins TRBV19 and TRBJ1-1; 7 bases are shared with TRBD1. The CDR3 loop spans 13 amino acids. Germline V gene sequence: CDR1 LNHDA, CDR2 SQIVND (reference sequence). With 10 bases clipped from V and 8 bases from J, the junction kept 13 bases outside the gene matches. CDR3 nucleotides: TGTGCCACCCTGAACCGGGACAGCCGGGAAGCTTTCTTT. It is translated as CATLNRDSREAFF.

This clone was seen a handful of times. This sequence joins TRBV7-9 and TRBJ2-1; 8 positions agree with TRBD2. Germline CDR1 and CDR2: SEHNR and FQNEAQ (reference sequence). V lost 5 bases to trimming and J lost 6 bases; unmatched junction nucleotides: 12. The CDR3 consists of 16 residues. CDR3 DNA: TGTGCCAGCAGCGCCATGACCGGGGGGGTCCCCAATGAGCAGTTCTTC. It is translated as CASSAMTGGVPNEQFF.

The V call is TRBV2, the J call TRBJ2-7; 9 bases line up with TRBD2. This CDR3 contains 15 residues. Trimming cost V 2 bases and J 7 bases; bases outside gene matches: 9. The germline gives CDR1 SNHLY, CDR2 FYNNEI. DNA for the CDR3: TGTGCCAGCAGTGAATCCGCGGGGGGGCCGAGGGAGCAGTACTTC. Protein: CASSESAGGPREQYF.

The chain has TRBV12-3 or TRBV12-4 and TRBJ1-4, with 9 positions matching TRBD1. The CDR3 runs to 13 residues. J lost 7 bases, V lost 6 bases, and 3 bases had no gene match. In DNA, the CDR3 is TGTGCCAGCAGAACAGGGGGCGGTGAAAAACTGTTTTTT. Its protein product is CASRTGGGEKLFF.

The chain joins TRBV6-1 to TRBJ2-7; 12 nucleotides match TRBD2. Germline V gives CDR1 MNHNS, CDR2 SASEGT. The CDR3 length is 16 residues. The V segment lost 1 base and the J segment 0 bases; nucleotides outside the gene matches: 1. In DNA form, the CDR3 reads TGTGCCAGCAGTGAAGGGACTAGCGGGAACTCCTACGAGCAGTACTTC. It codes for CASSEGTSGNSYEQYF.

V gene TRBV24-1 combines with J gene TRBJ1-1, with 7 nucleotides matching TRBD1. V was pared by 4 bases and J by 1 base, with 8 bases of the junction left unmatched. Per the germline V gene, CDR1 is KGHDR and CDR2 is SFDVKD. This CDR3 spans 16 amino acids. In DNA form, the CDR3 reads TGTGCCACCAGTGAAGGGGGACAGAGGAGGAACACTGAAGCTTTCTTT. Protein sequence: CATSEGGQRRNTEAFF.

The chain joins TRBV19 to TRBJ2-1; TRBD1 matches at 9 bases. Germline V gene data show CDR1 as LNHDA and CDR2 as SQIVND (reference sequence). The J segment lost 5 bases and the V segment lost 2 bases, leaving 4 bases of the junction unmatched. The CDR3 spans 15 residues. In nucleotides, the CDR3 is TGTGCCAGTAGTATAAGGGACAGGGACGACAATGAGCAGTTCTTC. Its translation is CASSIRDRDDNEQFF. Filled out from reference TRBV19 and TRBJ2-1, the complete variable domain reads DGGITQSPKYLFRKEGQNVTLSCEQNLNHDAMYWYRQDPGQGLRLIYYSQIVNDFQKGDIAEGYSVSREKKESFPLTVTSAQKNPTAFYLCASSIRDRDDNEQFFGPGTRLTVL.

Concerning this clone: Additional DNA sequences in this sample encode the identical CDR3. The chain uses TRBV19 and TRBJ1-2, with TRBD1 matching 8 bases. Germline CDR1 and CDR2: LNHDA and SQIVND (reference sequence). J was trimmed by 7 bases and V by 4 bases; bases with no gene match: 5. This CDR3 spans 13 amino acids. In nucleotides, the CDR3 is TGTGCCAGTAGTACTGGACAGGGAGGTGGCTACACCTTC. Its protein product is CASSTGQGGGYTF.

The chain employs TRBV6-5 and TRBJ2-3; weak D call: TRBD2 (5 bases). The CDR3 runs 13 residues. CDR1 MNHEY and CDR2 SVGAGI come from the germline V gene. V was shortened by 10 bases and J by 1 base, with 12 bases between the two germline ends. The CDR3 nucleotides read TGTGCCACCATAGCGCCCCGCACAGATACGCAGTATTTT. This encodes CATIAPRTDTQYF.

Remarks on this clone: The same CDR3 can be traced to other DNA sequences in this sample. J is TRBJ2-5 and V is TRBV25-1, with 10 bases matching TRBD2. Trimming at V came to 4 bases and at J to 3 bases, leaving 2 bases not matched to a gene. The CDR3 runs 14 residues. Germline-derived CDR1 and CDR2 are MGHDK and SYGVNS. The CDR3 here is CASSALAGEETQYF. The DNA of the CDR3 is TGTGCCAGCAGTGCCCTAGCGGGAGAAGAGACCCAGTACTTC.

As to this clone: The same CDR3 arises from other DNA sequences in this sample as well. The DNA for the CDR3 is TGTGCCAGCTCACCACTTAACAGGGGGTTGAACACTGAAGCTTTCTTT. It encodes CASSPLNRGLNTEAFF. This chain uses TRBV18 with TRBJ1-1, with 8 bases matching TRBD1. Trimming took 1 base from V and 0 from J; bases not matched to a gene: 4. The CDR3 has 16 residues. Germline V gene lookup returns CDR1 KGHSH and CDR2 LQKENI.

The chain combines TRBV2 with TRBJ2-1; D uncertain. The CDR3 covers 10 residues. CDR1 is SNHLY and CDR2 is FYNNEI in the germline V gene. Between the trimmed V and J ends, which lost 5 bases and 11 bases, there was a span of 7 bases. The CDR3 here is CASSNGQQFF. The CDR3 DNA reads TGTGCCAGCAGTAACGGTCAGCAGTTCTTC.

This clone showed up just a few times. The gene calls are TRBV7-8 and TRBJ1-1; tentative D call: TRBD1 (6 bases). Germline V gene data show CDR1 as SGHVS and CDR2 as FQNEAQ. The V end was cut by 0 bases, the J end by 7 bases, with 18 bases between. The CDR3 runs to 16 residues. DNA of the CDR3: TGTGCCAGCAGCTTAGCGCTCGGGCAGGGGCTTAGTGAAGCTTTCTTT. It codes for CASSLALGQGLSEAFF.

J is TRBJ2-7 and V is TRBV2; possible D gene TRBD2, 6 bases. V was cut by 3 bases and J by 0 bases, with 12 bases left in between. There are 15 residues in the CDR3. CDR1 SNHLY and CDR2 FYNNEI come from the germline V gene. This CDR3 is CASSDPTSSSYEQYF. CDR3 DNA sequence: TGTGCCAGCAGTGACCCCACTAGCAGCTCCTACGAGCAGTACTTC.

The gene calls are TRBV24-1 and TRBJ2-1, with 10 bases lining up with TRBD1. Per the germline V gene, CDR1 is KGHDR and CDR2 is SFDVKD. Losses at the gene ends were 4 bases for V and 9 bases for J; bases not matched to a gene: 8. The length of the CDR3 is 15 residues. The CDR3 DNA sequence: TGTGCCACCAGTGACCCCGGGACAGGGGTGGTTGAGCAGTTCTTC. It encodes CATSDPGTGVVEQFF.

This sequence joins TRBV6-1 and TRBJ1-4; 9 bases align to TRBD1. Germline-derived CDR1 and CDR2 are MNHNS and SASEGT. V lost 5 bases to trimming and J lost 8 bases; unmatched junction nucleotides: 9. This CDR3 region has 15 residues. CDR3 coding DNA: TGTGCCAGCAGTTTTACAGGGGGCGGGGAGGAAAAACTGTTTTTT. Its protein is CASSFTGGGEEKLFF.

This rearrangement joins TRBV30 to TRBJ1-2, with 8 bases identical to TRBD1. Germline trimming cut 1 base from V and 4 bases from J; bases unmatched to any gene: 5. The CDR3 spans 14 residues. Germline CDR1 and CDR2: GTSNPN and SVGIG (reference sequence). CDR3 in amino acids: CAWSGSQGAYGYTF. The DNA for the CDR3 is TGTGCCTGGAGTGGATCTCAGGGGGCCTATGGCTACACCTTC.

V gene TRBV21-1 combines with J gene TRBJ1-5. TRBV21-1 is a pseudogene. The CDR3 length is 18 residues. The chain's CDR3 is CAIPGSGEGLHSNQPQHF. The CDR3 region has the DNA TGTGCCATCCCGGGCTCGGGGGAGGGATTACATAGCAATCAGCCCCAGCATTTT.

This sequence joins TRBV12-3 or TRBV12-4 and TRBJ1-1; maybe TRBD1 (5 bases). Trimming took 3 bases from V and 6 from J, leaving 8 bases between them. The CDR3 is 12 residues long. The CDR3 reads CASSFRQSEAFF. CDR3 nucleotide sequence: TGTGCCAGCAGTTTTCGACAGTCTGAAGCTTTCTTT.

CDR3 region: CASSPGTSGTIDTQYF. CDR3 DNA: TGTGCCAGCAGTCCCGGGACTAGCGGGACTATAGATACGCAGTATTTT. The chain is built from TRBV28 and TRBJ2-3, with 13 bases identical to TRBD2. There are 16 residues in the CDR3. V dropped 5 bases and J dropped 5; count of bases not matched to a gene: 7. Germline CDR1 MDHEN, CDR2 SYDVKM.

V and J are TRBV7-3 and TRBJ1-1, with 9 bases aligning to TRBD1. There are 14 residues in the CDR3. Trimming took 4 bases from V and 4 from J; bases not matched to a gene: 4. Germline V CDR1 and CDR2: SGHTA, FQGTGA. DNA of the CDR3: TGTGCCAGCAGCTCGACGGACAGGGGCACTGAAGCTTTCTTT. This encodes CASSSTDRGTEAFF. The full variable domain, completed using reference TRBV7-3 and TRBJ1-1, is GAGVSQTPSNKVTEKGKYVELRCDPISGHTALYWYRQSLGQGPEFLIYFQGTGAADDSGLPNDRFFAVRPEGSVSTLKIQRTERGDSAVYLCASSSTDRGTEAFFGQGTRLTVV.

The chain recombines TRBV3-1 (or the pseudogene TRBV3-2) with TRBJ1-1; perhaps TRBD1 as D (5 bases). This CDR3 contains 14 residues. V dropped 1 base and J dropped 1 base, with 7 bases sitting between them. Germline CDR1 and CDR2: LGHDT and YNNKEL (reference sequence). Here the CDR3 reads CASSQADRNTEAFF. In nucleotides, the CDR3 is TGTGCCAGCAGCCAAGCTGACAGGAACACTGAAGCTTTCTTT.

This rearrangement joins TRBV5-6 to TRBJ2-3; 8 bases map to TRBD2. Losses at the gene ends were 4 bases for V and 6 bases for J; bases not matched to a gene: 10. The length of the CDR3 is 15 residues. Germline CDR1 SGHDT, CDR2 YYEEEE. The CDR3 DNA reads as TGTGCCAGCAGCCCCCCGGGACTAGTATCCGATACGCAGTATTTT. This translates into CASSPPGLVSDTQYF.

The CDR3 bases are TGCAGCGTTGATTCGGGGTCCGGGGCCAACGTCCTGACTTTC. Protein product: CSVDSGSGANVLTF. The chain links TRBV29-1 to TRBJ2-6, with a weak D call TRBD2 (5 bases). Looked up from germline, CDR1 is SQVTM and CDR2 is ANQGSEA. CDR3 length equals 14 residues. V lost 3 bases to trimming and J lost 4 bases, with 10 bases between them.

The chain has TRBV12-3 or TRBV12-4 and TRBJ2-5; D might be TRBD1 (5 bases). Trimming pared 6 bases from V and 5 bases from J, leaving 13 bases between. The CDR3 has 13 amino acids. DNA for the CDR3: TGTGCCAGCAGAAGGGGCATGCGGGAGACCCAGTACTTC. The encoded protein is CASRRGMRETQYF.